This T cell receptor (beta chain) was obtained from a study of beta chain features in type 1 diabetes. For the study at large: Patients and healthy donors were similar in age, gender and cell yields. The study, taken as a whole, reports: Significant though moderate, a shortening of TCRB CDR3s appeared in all four CD4+ subsets of Type 1 diabetes patients. Unsettled here was the matter of whether HLA type influences TCRB rearrangement.

This clone was picked up a small number of times. Its antigen remains unknown. cDNA synthesis used the whole RNA isolate, giving expressed TCRB sequences. Profiled with immunoSEQ multiplex PCR; TCRdb holds only in-frame clones, not every one. The sample comprises over 100,000 clones, about 17% of which are singletons, and about 2.5% rests with the top ten. Germline assignment: CDR1 SNHLY and CDR2 FYNNEI. V lost 4 bases and J lost 3; bases outside the gene matches: 3. The CDR3 is made up of 15 amino acids. Each of the CD4+ naive, central memory, regulatory and stem cell-like memory populations was sorted via CD45RO/CCR7/CD25/CD127/CD95/CD27.

The chain carries TRBV2 and TRBJ2-1; 10 positions match TRBD2. This clonotype was sampled from a man aged 25-45 years with type 1 diabetes. The sequenced material came from central memory CD4+ T cells from blood. DNA for the CDR3: TGTGCCAGCAGTGGAGCGGGGGGGAGCTACAATGAGCAGTTCTTC. Amino acid sequence: CASSGAGGSYNEQFF.